The 16 T cell receptor beta chains below come from one sample, sequenced in a study of blood T cell repertoires in COVID-19. TCRdb keeps only in-frame clones here, not all; method: immunoSEQ multiplex PCR. The table shows more than 100,000 clones, with roughly 80% occurring only once. Sequenced: peripheral blood. These receptors came from a woman aged 25 to 39 who had recovered from COVID-19.

The CDR3 spells CASSIPGQGWETQYF. The CDR3 coding sequence is TGTGCCAGTAGTATCCCCGGACAGGGGTGGGAGACCCAGTACTTC. This chain joins TRBV19 and TRBJ2-5; 9 bases map to TRBD1. The V gene's germline CDR1 is LNHDA and CDR2 SQIVND (reference sequence). The CDR3 has 15 residues. V lost 3 bases and J lost 5; bases outside the gene matches: 7.

V gene TRBV14 combines with J gene TRBJ1-2, with no clear D. Germline CDR1 and CDR2: SGHDN and FVKESK. The V gene lost 0 bases and the J gene lost 8 bases, with 19 bases spanning the gap. The CDR3 spans 16 residues. The CDR3 DNA follows: TGTGCCAGCAGCCAAGATCTCACTACGTCCCGGAACGGCTACACCTTC. Translation: CASSQDLTTSRNGYTF.

The gene calls are TRBV3-1 (or the pseudogene TRBV3-2) and TRBJ2-7; TRBD1 aligns across 11 bases. The CDR3 spans 15 residues. Germline-derived CDR1 and CDR2 are LGHDT and YNNKEL (reference sequence). With V trimmed by 6 bases and J by 3 bases, 7 bases remained unmatched. Written as DNA, the CDR3 is TGTGCCAGCAGTCGCCGGGACAGGGGGAGCTACGAGCAGTACTTC. Translated, it gives CASSRRDRGSYEQYF.

The rearrangement joins TRBV12-5 to TRBJ1-4; 9 nucleotides agree with TRBD1. The length of the CDR3 is 16 residues. With 6 bases clipped from V and 3 bases from J, the junction kept 8 bases outside the gene matches. Germline V gene sequence: CDR1 LGHNT, CDR2 FRNRAP. The CDR3, as DNA: TGTGCTAGTGGCCGGGACAGGGTATTGCCTAATGAAAAACTGTTTTTT. Its protein product is CASGRDRVLPNEKLFF.

CDR3 in DNA: TGTGCCTGGAGTGTAACAGGCTGGGGCGAAAAACTGTTTTTT. It specifies CAWSVTGWGEKLFF. J is TRBJ1-4 and V is TRBV30, with D perhaps TRBD1 (5 bases). V lost 0 bases and J lost 8, with 13 bases in between. Per germline, CDR1 GTSNPN and CDR2 SVGIG (reference sequence). The CDR3 extends over 14 amino acids.

The J gene is TRBJ2-7, the V gene TRBV5-4; TRBD2 matches 11 bases. V dropped 1 base and J dropped 4; count of bases not matched to a gene: 4. The germline V gene encodes CDR1 SGHNT and CDR2 YYREEE (reference sequence). This CDR3 spans 15 amino acids. The CDR3 DNA is TGTGCCAGCAGCTTGTCCCTAGCGGGAGGATACGAGCAGTACTTC. This sequence encodes CASSLSLAGGYEQYF.

The chain couples TRBV27 to TRBJ2-3; TRBD1 is a possible D gene (6 bases). V lost 6 bases to trimming and J lost 8 bases, with 21 bases between them. Per the germline V gene, CDR1 is MNHEY and CDR2 is SMNVEV (reference sequence). This CDR3 comprises 15 residues. The CDR3 region is CASSQLEDFRGTQYF. The CDR3 DNA sequence: TGTGCCAGCAGCCAGCTTGAGGACTTCAGGGGTACGCAGTATTTT.

Only one count was recorded for this clone. The rearrangement links TRBV6-6 to TRBJ1-4; no definite D call. Germline V gives CDR1 MNHNY, CDR2 SVGAGI (reference sequence). Trimming pared 6 bases from V and 0 bases from J, leaving 14 bases between. The CDR3 is 16 residues long. The CDR3 is CASSRPPPATNEKLFF. CDR3 bases: TGTGCCAGCAGCCGACCCCCCCCGGCAACTAATGAAAAACTGTTTTTT.

This clone was detected once. This chain joins TRBV5-1 and TRBJ1-1; TRBD1 matches 9 bases. Per germline, CDR1 SGHRS and CDR2 YFSETQ. V was pared by 4 bases and J by 5 bases, with 9 bases of the junction left unmatched. The CDR3 spans 15 residues. For the CDR3, the DNA is TGCGCCAGCAGCGCCTCCGGGACAGGGAGAACTGAAGCTTTCTTT. Its translation is CASSASGTGRTEAFF.

The chain employs TRBV5-5 and TRBJ2-3; 7 nucleotides match TRBD2. V lost 3 bases, J lost 1 base, and 5 bases stayed unmatched. The CDR3 is 15 amino acids. CDR1 SGHKS and CDR2 YYEKEE come from the germline V gene (reference sequence). In DNA form, the CDR3 reads TGTGCCAGCAGCTCACTAACTAGCGGCACAGATACGCAGTATTTT. Its translation: CASSSLTSGTDTQYF.

This chain uses TRBV18 with TRBJ2-1; TRBD1 might be the D (7 bases). V was shortened by 0 bases and J by 7 bases, with 19 bases between the two germline ends. This CDR3 has 17 amino acids. Germline V gene sequence: CDR1 KGHSH, CDR2 LQKENI. The CDR3 coding sequence is TGTGCCAGCTCACCACCGGAGGGGGCAAGGTTGATAAATGAGCAGTTCTTC. This sequence encodes CASSPPEGARLINEQFF.

The chain combines TRBV15 with TRBJ2-7, with 9 positions matching TRBD1. Germline V CDR1 and CDR2: LNHNV, YYDKDF (reference sequence). The length of the CDR3 is 14 residues. Trimming cost V 4 bases and J 4 bases; bases outside gene matches: 5. In DNA form, the CDR3 reads TGTGCCACCAGCACCTTGGGACAGGGATACGAGCAGTACTTC. It translates to CATSTLGQGYEQYF.

This clone was seen only once. CDR3 DNA sequence: TGCGCCAGCAGCTTTGCAGAAAACTATGGCTACACCTTC. Translated: CASSFAENYGYTF. The chain recombines TRBV5-1 with TRBJ1-2; no firm D call. CDR3 length equals 13 residues. Germline V gene lookup returns CDR1 SGHRS and CDR2 YFSETQ. The V end lost 2 bases, the J end lost 2 bases, and 7 bases lay between the germline ends.

This chain links TRBV2 with TRBJ2-7; perhaps TRBD1 as D (5 bases). The germline V gene has CDR1 SNHLY and CDR2 FYNNEI. V was trimmed by 5 bases and J by 3 bases, leaving 8 bases between them. The CDR3 has 12 amino acids. As DNA, the CDR3 is TGTGCCAGCAGTATGCAGGGCTACGAGCAGTACTTC. Residues: CASSMQGYEQYF.

This clone appeared a few times. This rearrangement joins TRBV4-1 to TRBJ2-7, with 10 bases matching TRBD1. CDR1 and CDR2 from the germline V gene are MGHRA and YSYEKL. V dropped 0 bases and J dropped 5; count of bases not matched to a gene: 4. The CDR3 is 15 amino acids. CDR3 region: CASSQDAGQGNEQYF. The CDR3 coding sequence is TGCGCCAGCAGCCAAGATGCGGGACAGGGGAACGAGCAGTACTTC.

This clone was observed once. The V call is TRBV3-1 (or the pseudogene TRBV3-2), the J call TRBJ2-1; D is uncertain. The CDR3 totals 12 residues. CDR1 is LGHDT, CDR2 YNNKEL, per germline (reference sequence). The ends were cut back, 1 base at V and 10 bases at J, with 8 bases in the middle. The CDR3 nucleotides are TGTGCCAGCAGCCAAGCTCTACAGGAGCAGTTCTTC. This translates into CASSQALQEQFF.